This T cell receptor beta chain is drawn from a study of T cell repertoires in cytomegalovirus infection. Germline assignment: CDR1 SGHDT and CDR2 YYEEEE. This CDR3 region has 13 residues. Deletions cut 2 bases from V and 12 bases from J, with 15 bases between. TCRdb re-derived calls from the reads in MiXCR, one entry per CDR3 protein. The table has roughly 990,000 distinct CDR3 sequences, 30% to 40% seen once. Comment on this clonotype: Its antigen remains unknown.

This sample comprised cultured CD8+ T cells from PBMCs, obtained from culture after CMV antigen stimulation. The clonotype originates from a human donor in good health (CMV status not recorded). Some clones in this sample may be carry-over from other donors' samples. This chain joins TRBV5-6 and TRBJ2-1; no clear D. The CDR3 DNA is TGTGCCAGCAGCTTAAACGGGCCTCGGGTGCAGTTCTTC. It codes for CASSLNGPRVQFF.